The 32 T cell receptor beta chains listed next were all sequenced from one sample in a study of T cell clonotyping in hematopoietic cell transplantation. Clones were sequenced by immunoSEQ multiplex PCR, and TCRdb holds only the in-frame ones, with some missing. The table includes around 6,200 clones, around nine tenths detected once. The material was peripheral blood mononuclear cells, obtained 100 days after allogeneic stem cell transplant. These receptors all come from a female patient in her thirties or forties who had an allogeneic stem cell transplant from a related donor, so the T cells may come from the graft donor. Some clones in this sample may be carry-over from other donors' samples.

This chain connects TRBV19 to TRBJ1-3, with D possibly TRBD1 on 5 matching bases. The CDR3 extends over 15 amino acids. Germline lookup yields CDR1 LNHDA and CDR2 SQIVND (reference sequence). V was cut by 6 bases and J by 1 base, with 13 bases left in between. The CDR3 spells CASRPGLSSGNTIYF. DNA of the CDR3: TGTGCCAGTAGACCGGGACTTTCTTCTGGAAACACCATATATTTT. Combining the CDR3 with reference TRBV19 and TRBJ1-3 gives the whole variable domain DGGITQSPKYLFRKEGQNVTLSCEQNLNHDAMYWYRQDPGQGLRLIYYSQIVNDFQKGDIAEGYSVSREKKESFPLTVTSAQKNPTAFYLCASRPGLSSGNTIYFGEGSWLTVV.

The chain carries TRBV27 and TRBJ1-6; 8 bases agree with TRBD1. The germline CDR1 and CDR2 sequences are MNHEY and SMNVEV (reference sequence). The CDR3 is made up of 15 amino acids. Losses at the gene ends were 5 bases for V and 8 bases for J; bases not matched to a gene: 8. CDR3 DNA sequence: TGTGCCAGCAGTGGCCGGACAGGGAGCTATTCACCCCTCCACTTT. Translating it yields CASSGRTGSYSPLHF.

The rearrangement uses TRBV19 and TRBJ2-4; 7 bases fit TRBD2. CDR3 length equals 13 residues. Per the germline V gene, CDR1 is LNHDA and CDR2 is SQIVND (reference sequence). J gave up 8 bases and V 7 bases, and 8 bases lay outside the gene matches. CDR3 in amino acids: CASTPGGVDIQYF. The CDR3 DNA is TGTGCCAGTACCCCGGGAGGAGTGGACATTCAGTACTTC.

The chain joins TRBV27 to TRBJ2-2; possibly TRBD1 or TRBD2 for D (7 bases each). Germline V lookup: CDR1 MNHEY, CDR2 SMNVEV (reference sequence). V gave up 0 bases and J gave up 6 bases, with 14 bases separating them. The CDR3 loop spans 16 amino acids. CDR3 nucleotide sequence: TGTGCCAGCAGTTTATCCAGGGGGGGGATGGCCGGGGAGCTGTTTTTT. Translation: CASSLSRGGMAGELFF.

This rearrangement joins TRBV6-1 to TRBJ2-7; D tentatively reads TRBD1 or TRBD2 (6 bases each). The V end lost 0 bases, the J end lost 0 bases, and 9 bases lay between the germline ends. CDR1 MNHNS and CDR2 SASEGT come from the germline V gene. The CDR3 has 15 amino acids. This CDR3 reads CASSEAPGASYEQYF. The CDR3 bases are TGTGCCAGCAGTGAAGCACCGGGGGCCTCCTACGAGCAGTACTTC.

The chain combines TRBV6-1 with TRBJ2-7; 10 bases match TRBD2. The CDR3 spans 15 residues. With V trimmed by 1 base and J by 6 bases, 6 bases remained unmatched. Germline V gives CDR1 MNHNS, CDR2 SASEGT. The CDR3 nucleotides read TGTGCCAGCAGTGAAGTGGCTAGCGGGGGCACCGAGCAGTACTTC. Its protein is CASSEVASGGTEQYF.

This chain joins TRBV11-2 and TRBJ2-3, with D possibly matching TRBD2 (6 bases). The CDR3 length is 13 residues. Germline CDR1 and CDR2: SGHAT and FQNNGV. The ends were cut back, 4 bases at V and 6 bases at J, with 11 bases in the middle. The CDR3, as DNA: TGTGCCAGCAGCTCCCGGGAGCCTGATACGCAGTATTTT. Amino acid sequence: CASSSREPDTQYF. Full variable domain (rest looked up from reference TRBV11-2 and TRBJ2-3): EAGVAQSPRYKIIEKRQSVAFWCNPISGHATLYWYQQILGQGPKLLIQFQNNGVVDDSQLPKDRFSAERLKGVDSTLKIQPAKLEDSAVYLCASSSREPDTQYFGPGTRLTVL.

This clone is labeled large. The rearrangement joins TRBV19 to TRBJ1-5, with D hard to call. The CDR3 contains 12 residues. The V end lost 1 base, the J end lost 6 bases, and 4 bases lay between the germline ends. Germline assignment: CDR1 LNHDA and CDR2 SQIVND (reference sequence). The CDR3 reads CASSIGIQPQHF. The CDR3 DNA reads as TGTGCCAGTAGTATAGGGATTCAGCCCCAGCATTTT.

The chain links TRBV2 to TRBJ1-5; no clear D gene. CDR1 is SNHLY, CDR2 FYNNEI, per germline. This CDR3 has 15 residues. V lost 4 bases and J lost 4, with 14 bases in between. The chain's CDR3 is CASSVGLAENQPQHF. DNA for the CDR3: TGTGCCAGCAGTGTCGGACTTGCGGAAAATCAGCCCCAGCATTTT. Supplemented by reference TRBV2 and TRBJ1-5, the full variable domain reads EPEVTQTPSHQVTQMGQEVILRCVPISNHLYFYWYRQILGQKVEFLVSFYNNEISEKSEIFDDQFSVERPDGSNFTLKIRSTKLEDSAMYFCASSVGLAENQPQHFGDGTRLSIL.

The gene calls are TRBV6-1 and TRBJ2-3; 15 positions match TRBD2. CDR1 is MNHNS and CDR2 is SASEGT in the germline V gene. The J segment lost 5 bases and the V segment lost 8 bases, leaving 5 bases of the junction unmatched. The CDR3 is 15 residues long. Here the CDR3 DNA reads TGTGCCAGCGTAGGACTAGCGGGAGGGTTAGATACGCAGTATTTT. Protein: CASVGLAGGLDTQYF.

This clone was seen once. The chain couples TRBV6-5 to TRBJ1-3; no clear D. From germline, CDR1 is MNHEY and CDR2 SVGAGI. V was cut by 0 bases and J by 4 bases, with 10 bases left in between. The CDR3 covers 15 residues. CDR3 loop: CASSYSFFGGNTIYF. The CDR3 nucleotides read TGTGCCAGCAGTTACTCTTTTTTCGGAGGAAACACCATATATTTT.

This clone was found once. The chain carries TRBV7-9 and TRBJ2-1; D is possibly TRBD2 (5 bases). Trimming took off 0 bases at V and 7 bases at J, with 16 bases between the two ends. Germline V gives CDR1 SEHNR, CDR2 FQNEAQ (reference sequence). CDR3 length: 16 amino acids. The CDR3 reads CASSLALTSGRNEQFF. Written as DNA, the CDR3 is TGTGCCAGCAGCTTAGCGCTGACAAGCGGTAGGAATGAGCAGTTCTTC.

The J gene is TRBJ2-5, the V gene TRBV7-8; 10 bases agree with TRBD1. After removal of 4 bases from V and 4 bases from J, the junction contained 9 bases not matched to a gene. Germline assignment: CDR1 SGHVS and CDR2 FQNEAQ. The length of the CDR3 is 16 residues. The CDR3 protein is CASSSGPGQGTETQYF. The CDR3 DNA sequence: TGTGCCAGCAGCTCGGGACCGGGACAGGGGACAGAGACCCAGTACTTC.

The chain has TRBV28 and TRBJ2-2; TRBD2 matches 7 bases. The trim removed 8 bases at V and 7 bases at J, leaving 13 bases unmatched. CDR3 length: 15 amino acids. Per the germline V gene, CDR1 is MDHEN and CDR2 is SYDVKM. For the CDR3, the DNA is TGTGCCAGCCTAGTGGGCGGGAGAGGTGGCGGGGAGCTGTTTTTT. As protein: CASLVGGRGGGELFF.

Only one count was recorded for this clone. The chain recombines TRBV27 with TRBJ1-2; 9 positions agree with TRBD1. Germline V gene sequence: CDR1 MNHEY, CDR2 SMNVEV (reference sequence). This CDR3 has 14 amino acids. With 4 bases clipped from V and 4 bases from J, the junction kept 4 bases outside the gene matches. CDR3 sequence: CASSSNRGLYGYTF. The CDR3 DNA reads as TGTGCCAGCAGTTCCAACAGGGGGCTCTATGGCTACACCTTC.

This chain links TRBV6-1 with TRBJ1-3, with 8 positions matching TRBD1. This CDR3 has 16 residues. Germline V lookup: CDR1 MNHNS, CDR2 SASEGT. V lost 2 bases and J lost 2; bases outside the gene matches: 5. In DNA form, the CDR3 reads TGTGCCAGCAGTGAAAAACAGGGGGTTACTGGAAACACCATATATTTT. It specifies CASSEKQGVTGNTIYF.

This chain uses TRBV7-3 with TRBJ2-6; D is possibly TRBD2 (5 bases). The CDR3 runs 15 residues. V was shortened by 7 bases and J by 2 bases, with 12 bases between the two germline ends. Germline CDR1 and CDR2: SGHTA and FQGTGA. CDR3 loop: CASTTGFPGANVLTF. The CDR3 DNA reads TGTGCCAGCACCACGGGGTTCCCTGGGGCCAACGTCCTGACTTTC.

This chain uses TRBV6-5 with TRBJ2-2; 13 bases are a match to TRBD2. Germline loops: CDR1 MNHEY, CDR2 SVGAGI. Trimming removed 2 bases from V and 8 bases from J; junction bases left unmatched: 2. This CDR3 comprises 15 residues. The CDR3 region is CASSYRTSGSGELFF. CDR3 coding DNA: TGTGCCAGCAGTTACCGGACTAGCGGGAGTGGGGAGCTGTTTTTT.

The genes are TRBV5-1 and TRBJ1-4, with D perhaps matching TRBD1 (5 bases). Germline V gene lookup returns CDR1 SGHRS and CDR2 YFSETQ. Trimming cost V 0 bases and J 1 base, with 10 bases left between them. This CDR3 spans 16 amino acids. Here the CDR3 DNA reads TGCGCCAGCAGCTTGGGCAGGGTAGGAACTAATGAAAAACTGTTTTTT. Translating gives CASSLGRVGTNEKLFF.

The chain combines TRBV28 with TRBJ2-2, with TRBD2 matching 13 bases. The CDR3 consists of 15 residues. Per germline, CDR1 MDHEN and CDR2 SYDVKM. The trim removed 8 bases at V and 7 bases at J, leaving 7 bases unmatched. DNA of the CDR3: TGTGCCAGCGGCGGACTAGCGGGAGCGGGCGGGGAGCTGTTTTTT. Residues: CASGGLAGAGGELFF.

The J gene is TRBJ2-7, the V gene TRBV25-1; D tentatively fits TRBD1 or TRBD2 (5 bases each). V dropped 3 bases and J dropped 6 bases, with 15 bases sitting between them. The CDR3 length is 14 residues. Germline CDR1 is MGHDK and CDR2 is SYGVNS. CDR3 region: CASSDPGPTVEQYF. The CDR3 region has the DNA TGTGCCAGCAGTGATCCGGGACCAACGGTCGAGCAGTACTTC.

The chain combines TRBV7-9 with TRBJ1-2; D gene ambiguous. Germline values: CDR1 SEHNR, CDR2 FQNEAQ (reference sequence). V was shortened by 4 bases and J by 1 base, with 4 bases between the two germline ends. This CDR3 is built from 12 residues. CDR3 nucleotide sequence: TGTGCCAGCAGCTCCAGTAACTATGGCTACACCTTC. Its protein is CASSSSNYGYTF.

The V and J genes are TRBV11-3 and TRBJ2-5, with 7 bases identical to TRBD1. Germline lookup yields CDR1 SGHNT and CDR2 YENEEA. The trim removed 10 bases at V and 3 bases at J, leaving 8 bases unmatched. The CDR3 covers 13 residues. The CDR3 region is CATRSTGEETQYF. CDR3 bases: TGTGCCACCAGATCAACAGGGGAAGAGACCCAGTACTTC.

This chain uses TRBV5-1 with TRBJ2-7, with D maybe TRBD2 (5 bases). The germline gives CDR1 SGHRS, CDR2 YFSETQ. V lost 1 base and J lost 0, with 5 bases in between. The CDR3 covers 13 residues. The CDR3 bases are TGCGCCAGCAGCTTGACTAGCTCCTACGAGCAGTACTTC. Translating gives CASSLTSSYEQYF.

V usage is TRBV9 and J usage is TRBJ2-3; D not resolved. Germline V gives CDR1 SGDLS, CDR2 YYNGEE. V lost 3 bases and J lost 2, with 19 bases in between. The CDR3 is 17 amino acids. CDR3 nucleotides: TGTGCCAGCAGCGCCCTAGGTCCGACGGGCAACACAGATACGCAGTATTTT. Translation: CASSALGPTGNTDTQYF.

The chain couples TRBV30 to TRBJ2-2; the D gene is possibly TRBD1 (6 bases). CDR1 is GTSNPN and CDR2 is SVGIG in the germline V gene (reference sequence). Trimming removed 2 bases from V and 3 bases from J, with 16 bases in between. The CDR3 extends over 16 amino acids. The CDR3 DNA sequence: TGTGCCTGGAGTTCACAGGGAACGTTTTACACCGGGGAGCTGTTTTTT. Its translation is CAWSSQGTFYTGELFF.

The CDR3 loop reads CASSSEIQPQHF. Written as DNA, the CDR3 is TGTGCCAGCAGTTCGGAGATACAGCCCCAGCATTTT. This rearrangement joins TRBV28 to TRBJ1-5; D is ambiguous. The CDR3 has 12 residues. The germline gives CDR1 MDHEN, CDR2 SYDVKM. V lost 4 bases and J lost 7, with 8 bases in between.

J is TRBJ2-5 and V is TRBV4-2; 11 nucleotides align to TRBD2. The CDR3 has 15 residues. CDR1 LGHNA and CDR2 YNFKEQ come from the germline V gene. The trim removed 4 bases at V and 5 bases at J, leaving 6 bases unmatched. Written as DNA, the CDR3 is TGTGCCAGCAGCCTACCACTAGCGGGAGAGGAGACCCAGTACTTC. Its translation: CASSLPLAGEETQYF.

The chain is built from TRBV4-2 and TRBJ2-7; 7 bases align to TRBD2. The germline V gene encodes CDR1 LGHNA and CDR2 YNFKEQ. This CDR3 spans 15 amino acids. Trimming took 1 base from V and 3 from J; bases not matched to a gene: 6. The CDR3 sequence: CASSQGLAENYEQYF. The DNA for the CDR3 is TGTGCCAGCAGCCAAGGGCTAGCGGAAAACTACGAGCAGTACTTC.

This clone was recorded only once. The V and J genes are TRBV30 and TRBJ2-7; 9 positions match TRBD2. The CDR3 covers 13 residues. In germline, CDR1 is GTSNPN, CDR2 SVGIG (reference sequence). Losses at the gene ends were 0 bases for V and 3 bases for J; bases not matched to a gene: 0. The CDR3 region has the DNA TGTGCCTGGAGTGTAGCGGGAGGCTACGAGCAGTACTTC. It specifies CAWSVAGGYEQYF. Supplemented by reference TRBV30 and TRBJ2-7, the full variable domain reads SQTIHQWPATLVQPVGSPLSLECTVEGTSNPNLYWYRQAAGRGLQLLFYSVGIGQISSEVPQNLSASRPQDRQFILSSKKLLLSDSGFYLCAWSVAGGYEQYFGPGTRLTVT.

This rearrangement joins TRBV28 to TRBJ2-1; D call uncertain. This CDR3 comprises 15 residues. Looked up from germline, CDR1 is MDHEN and CDR2 is SYDVKM. The V end lost 3 bases, the J end lost 10 bases, and 19 bases lay between the germline ends. The CDR3 nucleotides read TGTGCCAGCAGTTTGGGGAAGCGATTCTCTACAGAGCAGTTCTTC. As protein: CASSLGKRFSTEQFF. Variable domain in full (rest from reference TRBV28 and TRBJ2-1): DVKVTQSSRYLVKRTGEKVFLECVQDMDHENMFWYRQDPGLGLRLIYFSYDVKMKEKGDIPEGYSVSREKKERFSLILESASTNQTSMYLCASSLGKRFSTEQFFGPGTRLTVL.

The chain joins TRBV28 to TRBJ1-1; the D is unclear. The germline CDR1 and CDR2 sequences are MDHEN and SYDVKM. The V end was cut by 6 bases, the J end by 1 base, with 15 bases between. The CDR3 covers 15 residues. CDR3 nucleotide sequence: TGTGCCAGCAGCCTAGTCGGGCAGCCGAACACTGAAGCTTTCTTT. It specifies CASSLVGQPNTEAFF. Full variable domain (missing parts from reference TRBV28 and TRBJ1-1): DVKVTQSSRYLVKRTGEKVFLECVQDMDHENMFWYRQDPGLGLRLIYFSYDVKMKEKGDIPEGYSVSREKKERFSLILESASTNQTSMYLCASSLVGQPNTEAFFGQGTRLTVV.